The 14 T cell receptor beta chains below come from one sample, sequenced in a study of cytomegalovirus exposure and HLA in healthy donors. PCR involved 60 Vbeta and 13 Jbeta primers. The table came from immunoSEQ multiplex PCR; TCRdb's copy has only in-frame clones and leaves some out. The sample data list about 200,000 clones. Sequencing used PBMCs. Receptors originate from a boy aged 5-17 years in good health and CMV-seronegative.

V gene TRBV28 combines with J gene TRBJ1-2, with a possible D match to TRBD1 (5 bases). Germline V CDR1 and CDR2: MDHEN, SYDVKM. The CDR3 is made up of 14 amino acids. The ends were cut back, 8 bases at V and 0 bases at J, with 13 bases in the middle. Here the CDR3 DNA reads TGTGCCAGCGTACCTCGGGGGACTAACTATGGCTACACCTTC. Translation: CASVPRGTNYGYTF.

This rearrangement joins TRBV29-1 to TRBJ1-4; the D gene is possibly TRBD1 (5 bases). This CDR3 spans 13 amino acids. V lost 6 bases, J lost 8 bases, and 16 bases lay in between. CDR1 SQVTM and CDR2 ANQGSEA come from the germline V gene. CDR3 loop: CSVDMEGGEKLFF. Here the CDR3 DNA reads TGCAGCGTGGACATGGAGGGAGGGGAAAAACTGTTTTTT.

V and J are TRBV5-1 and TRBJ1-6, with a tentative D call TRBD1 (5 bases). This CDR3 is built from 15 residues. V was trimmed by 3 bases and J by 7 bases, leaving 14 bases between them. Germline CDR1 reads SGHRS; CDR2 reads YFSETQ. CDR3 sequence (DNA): TGCGCCAGCAGCTCAATTGGGGCGGGAAATTCACCCCTCCACTTT. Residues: CASSSIGAGNSPLHF.

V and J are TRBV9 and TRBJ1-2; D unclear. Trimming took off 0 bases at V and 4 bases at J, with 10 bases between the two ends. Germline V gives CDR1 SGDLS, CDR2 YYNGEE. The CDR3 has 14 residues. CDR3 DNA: TGTGCCAGCAGCGTAGCGGGAGGACCCTATGGCTACACCTTC. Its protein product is CASSVAGGPYGYTF.

The CDR3 spells CASSVGASGVLYTGELFF. The CDR3 DNA reads TGTGCCAGCAGCGTAGGCGCTAGCGGGGTTCTATACACCGGGGAGCTGTTTTTT. The chain employs TRBV9 and TRBJ2-2; 9 nucleotides line up with TRBD2. Germline assignment: CDR1 SGDLS and CDR2 YYNGEE. The CDR3 length is 18 residues. Trimming removed 0 bases from V and 3 bases from J; junction bases left unmatched: 9.

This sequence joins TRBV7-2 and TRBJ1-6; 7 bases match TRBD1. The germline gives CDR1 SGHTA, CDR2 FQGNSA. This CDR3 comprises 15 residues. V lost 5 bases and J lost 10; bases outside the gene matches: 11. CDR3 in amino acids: CASSPRGDSYSPLHF. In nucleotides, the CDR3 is TGTGCCAGCAGCCCCAGAGGGGACAGTTACTCACCCCTCCACTTT.

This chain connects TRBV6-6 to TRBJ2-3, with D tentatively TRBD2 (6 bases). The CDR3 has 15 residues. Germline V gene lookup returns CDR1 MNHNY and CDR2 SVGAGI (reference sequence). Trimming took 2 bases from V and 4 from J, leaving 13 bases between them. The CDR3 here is CASSYANGGADTQYF. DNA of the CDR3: TGTGCCAGCAGTTACGCCAATGGAGGGGCAGATACGCAGTATTTT.

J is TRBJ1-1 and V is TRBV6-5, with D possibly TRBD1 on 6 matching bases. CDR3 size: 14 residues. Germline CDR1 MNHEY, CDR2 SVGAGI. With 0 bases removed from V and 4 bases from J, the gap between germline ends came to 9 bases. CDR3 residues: CASSYSGQVTEAFF. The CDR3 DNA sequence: TGTGCCAGCAGTTACTCGGGACAAGTCACTGAAGCTTTCTTT.

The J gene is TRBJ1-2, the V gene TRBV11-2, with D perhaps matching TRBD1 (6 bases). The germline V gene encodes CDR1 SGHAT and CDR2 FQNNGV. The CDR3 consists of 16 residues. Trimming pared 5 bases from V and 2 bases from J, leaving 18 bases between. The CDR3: CASSPSTGTPNYGYTF. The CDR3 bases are TGTGCCAGCAGCCCCTCGACAGGAACACCAAACTATGGCTACACCTTC.

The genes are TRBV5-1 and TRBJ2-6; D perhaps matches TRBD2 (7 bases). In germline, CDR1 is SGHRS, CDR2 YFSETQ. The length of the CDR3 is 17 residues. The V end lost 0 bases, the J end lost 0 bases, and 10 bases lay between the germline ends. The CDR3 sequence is CASSLGGGYSGANVLTF. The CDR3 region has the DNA TGCGCCAGCAGCTTGGGGGGGGGCTACTCTGGGGCCAACGTCCTGACTTTC.

This CDR3 is CASSLDRLSYNSPLHF. The DNA for the CDR3 is TGTGCCAGCTCACTTGACAGACTCTCTTATAATTCACCCCTCCACTTT. This sequence joins TRBV18 and TRBJ1-6; a weak D match, TRBD1 (5 bases). V was trimmed by 4 bases and J by 4 bases, leaving 14 bases between them. There are 16 residues in the CDR3. The germline V gene encodes CDR1 KGHSH and CDR2 LQKENI.

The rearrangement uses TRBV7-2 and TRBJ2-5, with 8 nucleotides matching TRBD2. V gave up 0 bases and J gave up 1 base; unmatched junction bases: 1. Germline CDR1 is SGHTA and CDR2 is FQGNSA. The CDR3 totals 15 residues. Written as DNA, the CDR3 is TGTGCCAGCAGCTTAGCGCGGGGGGCCCAAGAGACCCAGTACTTC. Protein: CASSLARGAQETQYF.

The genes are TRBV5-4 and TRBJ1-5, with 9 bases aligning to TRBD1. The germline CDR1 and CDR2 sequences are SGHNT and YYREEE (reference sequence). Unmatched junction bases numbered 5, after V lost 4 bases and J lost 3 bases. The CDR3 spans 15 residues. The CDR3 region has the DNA TGTGCCAGCAGCCTGGACAGGGGTTACAATCAGCCCCAGCATTTT. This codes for CASSLDRGYNQPQHF.

DNA for the CDR3: TGTGCCAGCAGCTTAGGACGACAGTACACAGATACGCAGTATTTT. Protein product: CASSLGRQYTDTQYF. The J gene is TRBJ2-3, the V gene TRBV11-3; tentative D call: TRBD1 (5 bases). CDR3 length: 15 residues. Germline V gene sequence: CDR1 SGHNT, CDR2 YENEEA. Trimming left V 1 base short and J 2 bases short, with 10 bases between.